This T cell receptor beta chain was captured in a study of long-term antiretroviral therapy in people with HIV. The study drew at least one pre-ART and at least two post-ART PBMC samples from every donor. With survey level as its setting, the immunoSEQ assay was v3.0. Measured with immunoSEQ multiplex PCR; TCRdb has only the in-frame clones, and not every one. The profile shows 30,000 to 45,000 clones, roughly 78% of them singletons. This clone was found once. This receptor was taken from a man in his thirties or forties with HIV. The sequences come from unsorted PBMCs, collected 3.4 years after starting antiretroviral therapy.

The CDR3 reads CASSPGEKTQYF. CDR3 nucleotides: TGTGCCAGCAGCCCAGGTGAAAAGACCCAGTACTTC. The chain couples TRBV6-5 to TRBJ2-5; D ambiguous. CDR3 length equals 12 residues. In germline, CDR1 is MNHEY, CDR2 SVGAGI. Trimming shortened V by 6 bases and J by 6 bases, and 11 bases separated the two germline ends.